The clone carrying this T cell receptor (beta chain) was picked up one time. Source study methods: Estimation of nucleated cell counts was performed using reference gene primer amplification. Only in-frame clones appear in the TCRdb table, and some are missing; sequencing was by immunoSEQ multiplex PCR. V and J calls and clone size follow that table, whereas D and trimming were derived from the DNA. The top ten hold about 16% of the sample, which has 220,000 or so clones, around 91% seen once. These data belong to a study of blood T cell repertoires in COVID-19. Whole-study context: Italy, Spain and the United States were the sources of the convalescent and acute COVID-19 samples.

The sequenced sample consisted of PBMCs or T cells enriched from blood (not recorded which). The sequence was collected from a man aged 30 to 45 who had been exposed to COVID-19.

CDR3 loop: CASSLALGRADNEQFF. The CDR3 bases are TGTGCCAGCAGCTTAGCCCTGGGCAGGGCCGACAATGAGCAGTTCTTC. The chain combines TRBV7-2 with TRBJ2-1, with D possibly matching TRBD1 (5 bases). Trimming cost V 0 bases and J 5 bases, with 14 bases left between them. Germline V lookup: CDR1 SGHTA, CDR2 FQGNSA. CDR3 length: 16 residues.